At least ten counts were recorded for the clone carrying this T cell receptor (beta chain). Its antigen is still unknown. These data come from a study of response to subunit inactivated influenza vaccine. The study's findings and limits: The study's authors posited that every seasonal influenza vaccination enlists few new T cells.

This CDR3 spans 15 amino acids. The V gene end was trimmed by 5 bases and the J gene end by 3 bases; junction bases not matched to a gene: 8. TCRdb re-called the RT-PCR reads through MiXCR, storing one row per CDR3 protein. The sample lists around 540,000 distinct CDR3 sequences, approximately 12% occurring once. V and J are TRBV12-3 or TRBV12-4 and TRBJ2-3; 7 nucleotides agree with TRBD1. This clonotype originated in a middle-aged man who received an inactivated influenza vaccine. Specimen: PBMCs from blood, collected on the day of vaccination. DNA for the CDR3: TGTGCCAGCAGTCCTAGGGGACAGATAACAGATACGCAGTATTTT. This translates into CASSPRGQITDTQYF.